Each of the 21 T cell receptor beta chains below was sequenced from the same sample in a study of beta chain features in type 1 diabetes. Expressed TCRB transcripts were sequenced after all isolated RNA was converted to cDNA. Generated by immunoSEQ multiplex PCR, the TCRdb table keeps only in-frame clones and is missing some. Counted here are around 300,000 clones, under 8.5% occurring once; the ten biggest clones make up over 0.8%. Sequencing input: central memory CD4+ T cells from blood. The origin of the receptors is a woman aged 18-35 years in good health.

The rearrangement joins TRBV11-3 to TRBJ1-2; D gene ambiguous. The CDR3 runs 11 residues. Trimming left V 8 bases short and J 4 bases short, with 8 bases between. Looked up from germline, CDR1 is SGHNT and CDR2 is YENEEA. For the CDR3, the DNA is TGTGCCAGCGGACTGTTCTATGGCTACACCTTC. Its protein product is CASGLFYGYTF. The variable domain in full, completed from reference TRBV11-3 and TRBJ1-2, reads EAGVVQSPRYKIIEKKQPVAFWCNPISGHNTLYWYLQNLGQGPELLIRYENEEAVDDSQLPKDRFSAERLKGVDSTLKIQPAELGDSAVYLCASGLFYGYTFGSGTRLTVV.

V and J are TRBV4-2 and TRBJ1-2; maybe TRBD1 (6 bases). This CDR3 comprises 17 residues. V gave up 1 base and J gave up 6 bases, with 21 bases separating them. The germline CDR1 and CDR2 sequences are LGHNA and YNFKEQ. CDR3 sequence: CASSQVLGGAQEDGYTF. DNA for the CDR3: TGTGCCAGCAGCCAAGTTTTGGGGGGGGCCCAAGAAGATGGCTACACCTTC.

This clone was recorded many times. V gene TRBV5-4 combines with J gene TRBJ2-5; possible D gene TRBD1, 5 bases. Germline assignment: CDR1 SGHNT and CDR2 YYREEE (reference sequence). The V end lost 2 bases, the J end lost 6 bases, and 11 bases lay between the germline ends. This CDR3 contains 13 residues. CDR3 DNA: TGTGCCAGCAGCTTAGCGACAGCGAAGACCCAGTACTTC. Protein: CASSLATAKTQYF.

This clone was picked up a small number of times. V and J are TRBV29-1 and TRBJ2-3; D uncertain. The V end lost 7 bases, the J end lost 6 bases, and 17 bases lay between the germline ends. Germline CDR1 SQVTM, CDR2 ANQGSEA. The CDR3 is 13 amino acids. CDR3: CSATLPVVDTQYF. The CDR3 DNA reads TGCAGCGCGACCTTACCGGTTGTGGATACGCAGTATTTT.

The chain links TRBV7-2 to TRBJ1-4; D unresolved. The CDR3 runs 14 residues. Germline values: CDR1 SGHTA, CDR2 FQGNSA. The ends were cut back, 5 bases at V and 0 bases at J, with 7 bases in the middle. The CDR3 protein is CASSPRATNEKLFF. The CDR3 bases are TGTGCCAGCAGCCCTCGAGCAACTAATGAAAAACTGTTTTTT.

This clone has at least ten counts. The sample contains more than one DNA sequence encoding this CDR3. The chain couples TRBV10-3 to TRBJ1-2; 8 positions match TRBD1. V shed 3 bases and J 4 bases; nucleotides not matched to a gene: 1. Germline V lookup: CDR1 ENHRY, CDR2 SYGVKD. The CDR3 length is 13 residues. CDR3 protein: CAISEGQGYGYTF. For the CDR3, the DNA is TGTGCCATCAGTGAAGGACAGGGCTATGGCTACACCTTC.

This clone was seen more than once but under ten times. The rearrangement links TRBV18 to TRBJ2-1; D is uncertain. The CDR3 spans 17 residues. From germline, CDR1 is KGHSH and CDR2 LQKENI. Trimming removed 2 bases at V and 0 bases at J, with 14 bases between. The CDR3 coding sequence is TGTGCCAGCTCACCAACTTCGCTAGGGAACTCCTACAATGAGCAGTTCTTC. Encoded protein: CASSPTSLGNSYNEQFF.

The J gene is TRBJ1-2, the V gene TRBV7-2; tentative D call: TRBD1 (5 bases). The CDR3 length is 15 residues. Per the germline V gene, CDR1 is SGHTA and CDR2 is FQGNSA. V lost 5 bases, J lost 5 bases, and 18 bases lay in between. DNA of the CDR3: TGTGCCAGCAGCCCAGGGCGGGGCCATCTGTATGGCTACACCTTC. It yields the protein CASSPGRGHLYGYTF.

This clone was found a few times. The chain employs TRBV4-3 and TRBJ2-7, with a tentative D call TRBD1 (5 bases). Germline-derived CDR1 and CDR2 are LGHNA and YSLEER. The CDR3 consists of 16 residues. V was clipped by 0 bases and J by 4 bases, with 16 bases between them. In DNA, the CDR3 is TGCGCCAGCAGCCAAGAAGGGCGCCAGGGTGGTTACGAGCAGTACTTC. Translating it yields CASSQEGRQGGYEQYF.

In this sample, this clone turned up a few times. The chain combines TRBV9 with TRBJ2-2, with a possible D match to TRBD1 (5 bases). Germline-derived CDR1 and CDR2 are SGDLS and YYNGEE. The CDR3 spans 16 residues. Deletions cut 5 bases from V and 2 bases from J, with 16 bases between. The CDR3 DNA follows: TGTGCCAGCAGAGGTGGTATGGGGCCTAACACCGGGGAGCTGTTTTTT. Translating gives CASRGGMGPNTGELFF.

CDR3 bases: TGTGCCAGCAGCACGGGGGCAGGTAAAGGGACTGAAGCTTTCTTT. It is translated as CASSTGAGKGTEAFF. The chain combines TRBV5-4 with TRBJ1-1; D might be TRBD1 (6 bases). This CDR3 is 15 amino acids long. V lost 4 bases, J lost 5 bases, and 18 bases lay in between. The germline CDR1 and CDR2 sequences are SGHNT and YYREEE (reference sequence).

This clone was recorded at least ten times. The gene calls are TRBV9 and TRBJ2-1; 10 nucleotides line up with TRBD2. J lost 5 bases, V lost 3 bases, and 5 bases had no gene match. In germline, CDR1 is SGDLS, CDR2 YYNGEE. CDR3 length: 15 residues. This CDR3 is CASSAGLARHNEQFF. The CDR3 region has the DNA TGTGCCAGCAGCGCGGGACTAGCGAGACACAATGAGCAGTTCTTC. Supplemented by reference TRBV9 and TRBJ2-1, the full variable domain reads DSGVTQTPKHLITATGQRVTLRCSPRSGDLSVYWYQQSLDQGLQFLIQYYNGEERAKGNILERFSAQQFPDLHSELNLSSLELGDSALYFCASSAGLARHNEQFFGPGTRLTVL.

The V and J genes are TRBV18 and TRBJ2-7, with D possibly matching TRBD1 (5 bases). CDR1 and CDR2 from the germline V gene are KGHSH and LQKENI. Trimming left V 5 bases short and J 4 bases short, with 9 bases between. The CDR3 totals 12 residues. In DNA form, the CDR3 reads TGTGCCAGCTCATCCGACAGATACGAGCAGTACGTC. Translated: CASSSDRYEQYV.

V usage is TRBV7-2 and J usage is TRBJ1-2; D call uncertain. V lost 5 bases and J lost 6, with 10 bases in between. CDR1 and CDR2 from the germline V gene are SGHTA and FQGNSA. There are 12 residues in the CDR3. This CDR3 is CASSHGVDGYTF. The CDR3 bases are TGTGCCAGCAGCCACGGTGTGGATGGCTACACCTTC.

This clone has just a few counts. This sequence joins TRBV5-1 and TRBJ2-5; D gene unclear. The tail of the sequence fits TRBJ2-7 better, so the J call may be wrong. This CDR3 has 14 residues. Germline assignment: CDR1 SGHRS and CDR2 YFSETQ. The CDR3 loop reads CASSLVAGTYEQYF. CDR3 DNA: TGCGCCAGCAGCTTGGTGGCCGGAACCTACGAGCAGTACTTC.

The table lists this clone with many counts. The rearrangement links TRBV11-1 to TRBJ2-1; 9 bases are a match to TRBD2. The CDR3 extends over 15 amino acids. Germline CDR1 SGHAT, CDR2 FQDESV (reference sequence). V dropped 5 bases and J dropped 6; count of bases not matched to a gene: 8. The DNA of the CDR3 is TGTGCCAGCAGCGGGCAGGGACTAGCTATCAATGAGCAGTTCTTC. Translated, it gives CASSGQGLAINEQFF.

This clone has more than one count but fewer than ten. This chain links TRBV4-2 with TRBJ2-2; weak D call: TRBD1 (5 bases). Germline V gene lookup returns CDR1 LGHNA and CDR2 YNFKEQ. The CDR3 extends over 14 amino acids. V was pared by 5 bases and J by 7 bases, with 14 bases between. The CDR3 DNA follows: TGTGCCAGCAGCTTGGAGCAGGGTTTCGGGGAGCTGTTTTTT. This encodes CASSLEQGFGELFF.

This clone was seen more than once but under ten times. The chain joins TRBV5-1 to TRBJ2-2; weak D call: TRBD2 (6 bases). Germline loops: CDR1 SGHRS, CDR2 YFSETQ. The CDR3 is 15 residues long. The V gene lost 0 bases and the J gene lost 5 bases, with 11 bases spanning the gap. The chain's CDR3 is CASSLVGGSTGELFF. In nucleotides, the CDR3 is TGCGCCAGCAGCTTGGTCGGAGGGAGTACCGGGGAGCTGTTTTTT.

This clone was observed a few times. Here the CDR3 reads CASSLTENTEAFF. CDR3 DNA sequence: TGTGCCAGCAGTTTGACGGAGAACACTGAAGCTTTCTTT. The chain uses TRBV6-6 and TRBJ1-1; D unresolved. Germline CDR1 is MNHNY and CDR2 is SVGAGI (reference sequence). The CDR3 runs 13 residues. The V end was cut by 4 bases, the J end by 1 base, with 7 bases between.

The table lists this clone with a few counts. The chain couples TRBV7-2 to TRBJ2-2, with D perhaps TRBD2 (6 bases). V was clipped by 5 bases and J by 7 bases, with 11 bases between them. From germline, CDR1 is SGHTA and CDR2 FQGNSA. The CDR3 totals 13 residues. The CDR3 sequence is CASSLRDFGELFF. The CDR3 nucleotides read TGTGCCAGCAGCCTCCGGGACTTCGGGGAGCTGTTTTTT. The full variable domain, in which reference TRBV7-2 and TRBJ2-2 provide the parts outside the CDR3, is GAGVSQSPSNKVTEKGKDVELRCDPISGHTALYWYRQSLGQGLEFLIYFQGNSAPDKSGLPSDRFSAERTGGSVSTLTIQRTQQEDSAVYLCASSLRDFGELFFGEGSRLTVL.

The rearrangement links TRBV7-2 to TRBJ2-1; D might be TRBD2 (5 bases). This CDR3 is built from 15 residues. The V and J ends lost 2 bases and 7 bases respectively, with 15 bases between them. Germline loops: CDR1 SGHTA, CDR2 FQGNSA. The CDR3: CASSLTSSLENEQFF. In nucleotides, the CDR3 is TGTGCCAGCAGCTTAACCTCTAGCCTCGAGAATGAGCAGTTCTTC.